The clone carrying this T cell receptor beta chain was detected ten times or more. The data belong to a study of CD8 T cells in ankylosing spondylitis. TCRdb processed the 5' RACE reads anew with MiXCR; each CDR3 protein has one entry. The sample carries tens of thousands of distinct CDR3 sequences, about 2.5% recorded once. The CDR3 loop spans 13 amino acids. The germline gives CDR1 SGDLS, CDR2 YYNGEE. V lost 0 bases to trimming and J lost 3 bases, with 6 bases between them. This clonotype originated in a male donor with ankylosing spondylitis or in good health (not recorded which). The sequenced material came from blood, either unsorted or a sorted T cell fraction (not recorded which). V is TRBV9 and J is TRBJ1-1; D unresolved. The CDR3 here is CASSVVVDTEAFF. In DNA, the CDR3 is TGTGCCAGCAGCGTAGTTGTCGACACTGAAGCTTTCTTT. The full variable domain, its missing parts supplied by reference TRBV9 and TRBJ1-1, is DSGVTQTPKHLITATGQRVTLRCSPRSGDLSVYWYQQSLDQGLQFLIQYYNGEERAKGNILERFSAQQFPDLHSELNLSSLELGDSALYFCASSVVVDTEAFFGQGTRLTVV.